This is a list of T cell receptor beta chains from one sample in a study of beta chain features in type 1 diabetes. Assay: immunoSEQ multiplex PCR; the TCRdb copy retains only in-frame clones and omits some. There are about 620,000 clones in the sample; 15% to 19% occur only once, and 0.09% to 0.095% lies in the top ten. The specimen was naive CD4+ T cells from blood. Source of these receptors: a young man in good health. Both conserved end residues are part of each CDR3. The D gene is left open where the match is weak. A row's size may be missing; if present it is once, few, many or a size class.

few	TRBV5-1	TRBD1	TRBJ2-3	TGCGCCAGCAGCTTGGGTATTGGGACAGGGGGCTTCTTGGTTGTTACAGATACGCAGTATTTT	CASSLGIGTGGFLVVTDTQYF
few	TRBV19	-	TRBJ2-4	TGTGCCAGTAGTTCCAGCTCTCCGGGACATAGGTTAGCCAAAAACATTCAGTACTTC	CASSSSSPGHRLAKNIQYF
-	TRBV4-2	-	TRBJ2-3	TGTGCCAGCAGCCAAGGCAGGGCAGGGGCAGATACGCAGTATTTT	CASSQGRAGADTQYF
few	TRBV18	-	TRBJ2-7	TGTGCCAGCTCACCAGATGTCGAGCAGTACTTC	CASSPDVEQYF
-	TRBV5-4	TRBD2	TRBJ2-7	TGTGCCAGCAGCGCGAGCGGGAGCTCCTACGAGCAGTACTTC	CASSASGSSYEQYF
-	TRBV5-8	TRBD2	TRBJ2-3	TGTGCCAGCAGCTTGGGCGGGAGGCCAGATACGCAGTATTTT	CASSLGGRPDTQYF
few	TRBV5-6	TRBD2	TRBJ2-5	TGTGCCAGCAGCTTGCAAGGGACTAGCCGCCAAGAGACCCAGTACTTC	CASSLQGTSRQETQYF
-	TRBV28	-	TRBJ2-6	TGTGCCAGCAGTTTCCAGACCCTTAAAGGGGCCAACGTCCTGACTTTC	CASSFQTLKGANVLTF
few	TRBV27	TRBD1	TRBJ2-5	TGTGCCAGCAGCCGGGACAGGGATAACCAAGAGACCCAGTACTTC	CASSRDRDNQETQYF
few	TRBV7-2	-	TRBJ1-2	TGTGCCAGCAGCTTAGCCTTCGGGCTCTATGGCTACACCTTC	CASSLAFGLYGYTF
once	TRBV18	-	TRBJ1-5	TGTGCCAGCTCACCTGGGGCTGCGCCCAATAGCAATCAGCCCCAGCATTTT	CASSPGAAPNSNQPQHF
-	TRBV5-1	-	TRBJ1-1	TGCGCCAGCAGCTTGTCCGGGGTGGACACTGAAGCTTTCTTT	CASSLSGVDTEAFF
-	TRBV28	-	TRBJ2-7	TGTGCCAGCAGTCCGTCCCTTACCGGGTACTCCTACGAGCAGTACTTC	CASSPSLTGYSYEQYF
-	TRBV10-3	TRBD1	TRBJ2-2	TGTGCCATCAGACCCGGGACAGGGAGCACCGGGGAGCTGTTTTTT	CAIRPGTGSTGELFF
few	TRBV29-1	TRBD1	TRBJ2-7	TGCAGCGTTAAAGGGGGCCGCAAAAATTACGAGCAGTACTTC	CSVKGGRKNYEQYF
-	TRBV6-4	TRBD1	TRBJ2-2	TGTGCCAGCGCCGGACAGGGGGCGGCCACCGGGGAGCTGTTTTTT	CASAGQGAATGELFF
-	TRBV7-3	-	TRBJ2-2	TGTGCCAGCAGCCGGCTGGACAGAAACAGGTTCACCGGGGAGCTGTTTTTT	CASSRLDRNRFTGELFF
few	TRBV9	-	TRBJ2-4	TGTGCCAGCAGCGTAGACGGGCCTGGAAACATTCAGTACTTC	CASSVDGPGNIQYF
-	TRBV5-4	TRBD1	TRBJ1-4	TGTGCCAGCAGCTTGGGACAGGGTAGAGAAAAACTGTTTTTT	CASSLGQGREKLFF
few	TRBV5-1	-	TRBJ1-6	TGCGCCAGCGCCATCGGGGACTCCTATAATTCACCCCTCCACTTT	CASAIGDSYNSPLHF
-	TRBV7-2	-	TRBJ2-7	TGTGCCAGCAGCCGAGGACGGAGCTCCTACGAGCAGTACTTC	CASSRGRSSYEQYF
-	TRBV7-9	TRBD2	TRBJ2-1	TGTGCCAGCAGCTTATCGGGAGGGCCCAATGAGCAGTTCTTC	CASSLSGGPNEQFF
-	TRBV7-6	TRBD2	TRBJ2-3	TGTGCCAGCAGCTTAGCGAGCGGGAGGAGGGTAGATACGCAGTATTTT	CASSLASGRRVDTQYF
-	TRBV5-1	-	TRBJ1-4	TGCGCCAGCAGCTTGGTATGGGGTAATGAAAAACTGTTTTTT	CASSLVWGNEKLFF
-	TRBV5-1	-	TRBJ1-4	TGCGCCAGCAGCTTCAACCCAGGTCGTGAAAAACTGTTTTTT	CASSFNPGREKLFF
-	TRBV18	TRBD1	TRBJ1-1	TGTGCCAGCTCACCCCAGGGGGCGAGCACTGAAGCTTTCTTT	CASSPQGASTEAFF
few	TRBV6-1	-	TRBJ1-2	TGTGCCAGCAGTGAGCAGGGTGCAGTCTATGGCTACACCTTC	CASSEQGAVYGYTF
few	TRBV7-3	-	TRBJ2-1	TGTGCCAGCAGCTTCGTCCGTAATGAGCAGTTCTTC	CASSFVRNEQFF
-	TRBV5-1	-	TRBJ2-2	TGCGCCAGCAGCCCCAATACGATGGGGGGTCGCACCGGGGAGCTGTTTTTT	CASSPNTMGGRTGELFF
-	TRBV21-1	-	TRBJ2-7	TGTGCCACCGATGAGGACAGGGAACCGTCCTACGAGCAGTACTTC	CATDEDREPSYEQYF
-	TRBV27	-	TRBJ2-2	TGTGCCAGCTACCCCTTAGGAGGCGGGGAGCTGTTTTTT	CASYPLGGGELFF
few	TRBV29-1	TRBD2	TRBJ2-3	TGCAGCGTTGAAAGCCAGCGGGGAGCAGATACGCAGTATTTT	CSVESQRGADTQYF
few	TRBV28	-	TRBJ1-5	TGTGCCAGCAGCCGACCCCCGACTCAGCCCCAGCATTTT	CASSRPPTQPQHF
-	TRBV18	-	TRBJ1-1	TGTGCCAGCTCACCACAGGGCCCTAAGGGCACTGAAGCTTTCTTT	CASSPQGPKGTEAFF
few	TRBV6-5	-	TRBJ2-5	TGTGCCACCAGGGCGAGCCAAGAGACCCAGTACTTC	CATRASQETQYF
-	TRBV2	-	TRBJ2-5	TGTGCCAGCAGCCAGGTGGGGGCCCAGTACTTC	CASSQVGAQYF
-	TRBV9	-	TRBJ2-5	TGTGCCAGCAGCCCCCTCGGGGAGACCCAGTACTTC	CASSPLGETQYF
few	TRBV4-3	-	TRBJ1-1	TGCGCCAGCAGCCAAGATGGGGGAGGCGCTGAAGCTTTCTTT	CASSQDGGGAEAFF
few	TRBV7-8	-	TRBJ2-1	TGTGCCAGCAGCTTAGTAGTCCCAGCACTCAATGAGCAGTTCTTC	CASSLVVPALNEQFF
-	TRBV9	TRBD1	TRBJ2-7	TGTGCCAGCCGCAGGGGACAGGATATTTACGAGCAGTACTTC	CASRRGQDIYEQYF
-	TRBV5-1	TRBD1	TRBJ2-1	TGCGCCAGCAGCACCGAAGGGACAGGCTACAATGAGCAGTTCTTC	CASSTEGTGYNEQFF
-	TRBV4-3	TRBD1	TRBJ2-3	TGCGCCAGCAGCCAAGATCTGGCAGGGGGCGGAGATACGCAGTATTTT	CASSQDLAGGGDTQYF
once	TRBV5-1	-	TRBJ2-1	TGCGCCAGCGAAAGGAGGCTGGGTTACGGTGAGCAGTTCTTC	CASERRLGYGEQFF
-	TRBV7-3	TRBD2	TRBJ2-3	TGTGCCAGCAGTCCGGGACTAAGCACAGATACGCAGTATTTT	CASSPGLSTDTQYF